These 31 T cell receptor beta chains originate from one sample sequenced in a study of tumor and adjacent non-tumor tissue in lung cancer. A modified ARM-PCR protocol with three rounds of nested PCR amplified TCRbeta. In TCRdb, the multiplex PCR reads were re-called with MiXCR into one record per CDR3 protein. The repertoire holds 100,000 to 150,000 distinct CDR3 sequences, with around three fifths as singletons. No cell sorting was done before RNA was extracted from the tissue. Material for sequencing was lung tumor tissue. Receptors were obtained from a man between 25 and 39 years old with non-small cell lung cancer.

CDR3 sequence (DNA): TGCGCCAGCAGCCAAAGCTGGAGTAACACCGGGGAGCTGTTTTTT. Translating gives CASSQSWSNTGELFF. The J gene is TRBJ2-2, the V gene TRBV4-1, with unresolved D. There are 15 residues in the CDR3. Between the trimmed V and J ends, which lost 2 bases and 2 bases, there was a span of 9 bases. The germline CDR1 and CDR2 sequences are MGHRA and YSYEKL.

As concerns this clonotype: A read error may explain this, as a much larger clone is one base away. This chain uses TRBV6-6 with TRBJ2-7, with 9 positions matching TRBD1. The CDR3 consists of 14 residues. Germline V gives CDR1 MNHNY, CDR2 SVGAGI (reference sequence). As DNA, the CDR3 is TGTGTCAGCAGTTCCAGCGACAGGGGGAACGAGCAGTACTTC. Translation: CVSSSSDRGNEQYF.

This clonotype has ten or more counts. The CDR3 DNA reads TGTGCCAGCAGCCCGGACTCGAGTGGCGGCTACACCTTC. Translated: CASSPDSSGGYTF. The genes are TRBV7-9 and TRBJ1-2; no definite D call. The germline CDR1 and CDR2 sequences are SEHNR and FQNEAQ (reference sequence). There are 13 residues in the CDR3. Trimming took 5 bases from V and 8 from J, leaving 15 bases between them. Full variable domain (rest looked up from reference TRBV7-9 and TRBJ1-2): DTGVSQNPRHKITKRGQNVTFRCDPISEHNRLYWYRQTLGQGPEFLTYFQNEAQLEKSRLLSDRFSAERPKGSFSTLEIQRTEQGDSAMYLCASSPDSSGGYTFGSGTRLTVV.

The table lists this clonotype with a few counts. The chain uses TRBV5-6 and TRBJ2-3, with 13 bases fitting TRBD2. Losses at the gene ends were 4 bases for V and 4 bases for J; bases not matched to a gene: 15. Germline assignment: CDR1 SGHDT and CDR2 YYEEEE. The CDR3 is 19 residues long. Here the CDR3 DNA reads TGTGCCAGCAGCCATACTAGCGGGAGGGCCGGGGTGCGGGCAGATACGCAGTATTTT. Protein sequence: CASSHTSGRAGVRADTQYF.

A word on this clonotype: Sequence at one end of the junction differs from germline and may be a read error. The chain is built from TRBV11-2 and TRBJ1-1, with 8 positions matching TRBD1. Per germline, CDR1 SGHAT and CDR2 FQNNGV. The CDR3 spans 15 residues. The CDR3 DNA reads as TGTACCAGCAGCTTACTACAGGGGGTGAACACTGATGCTTTCTTT. Protein: CTSSLLQGVNTDAFF.

As regards this clonotype: This may arise from a read error, as a much more abundant clone is one base away. This CDR3 fails to terminate in the conserved phenylalanine or tryptophan, so it likely reflects a read error. The V call is TRBV12-3 or TRBV12-4, the J call TRBJ2-1; 10 bases are a match to TRBD2. V was pared by 6 bases and J by 0 bases, with 2 bases of the junction left unmatched. This CDR3 comprises 15 residues. The CDR3 sequence: CASRSSGSSYNEQFL. The CDR3 bases are TGTGCCAGCAGATCTAGCGGGAGCTCCTACAATGAGCAGTTCCTC.

In this sample, this clonotype turned up once. Given a much more abundant clone one base away, this may be a read error. The rearrangement uses TRBV5-6 and TRBJ1-2, with D unresolved. CDR3 length: 14 residues. CDR1 is SGHDT and CDR2 is YYEEEE in the germline V gene. Trimming stripped 6 bases from V and 6 bases from J, with 18 bases between. The CDR3 nucleotides read TGTGCCAGCACCCTAGTTCCGGAGGTCCATGGCTACACCTTC. Translated: CASTLVPEVHGYTF.

This clonotype was found many times. The CDR3 loop reads CSVEVQEPFLVQYF. CDR3 DNA: TGCAGCGTTGAAGTACAGGAGCCGTTTCTGGTCCAGTACTTC. The V gene is TRBV29-1, the J gene TRBJ2-5; a possible D gene is TRBD1 (5 bases). The CDR3 is made up of 14 amino acids. CDR1 and CDR2 from the germline V gene are SQVTM and ANQGSEA. Trimming removed 1 base from V and 10 bases from J, with 19 bases in between.

As to this clonotype: A much larger clone lies a single base off, so this may be a read error. The conserved phenylalanine or tryptophan normally closing the CDR3 is absent here, so this likely arose from a read error. The rearrangement links TRBV29-1 to TRBJ2-5; D may be TRBD1 (5 bases). V lost 1 base, J lost 10 bases, and 19 bases lay in between. The CDR3 is made up of 14 amino acids. Per germline, CDR1 SQVTM and CDR2 ANQGSEA. Written as DNA, the CDR3 is TGCAGCGTTGAAGTACAGGAGCCGTTTCTGGTCCAGTACCTC. Translation: CSVEVQEPFLVQYL.

This clonotype was seen just once. Being one base from a much bigger clone, this may be a read error. The V call is TRBV29-1, the J call TRBJ2-1; the D is unclear. The CDR3 spans 14 residues. In germline, CDR1 is SQVTM, CDR2 ANQGSEA. V gave up 2 bases and J gave up 7 bases, with 15 bases separating them. The CDR3 spells CSVERDSTGNEQFF. CDR3 sequence (DNA): TGCAGCGTTGAACGAGACTCAACCGGGAATGAGCAGTTCTTC.

As concerns this clonotype: The CDR3 does not close with the conserved phenylalanine or tryptophan, likely indicating a read error. The V gene is TRBV20-1, the J gene TRBJ2-7; D possibly corresponds to TRBD1 (6 bases). CDR1 is DFQATT and CDR2 is SNEGSKA in the germline V gene (reference sequence). This CDR3 has 13 residues. The V end was cut by 6 bases, the J end by 6 bases, with 18 bases between. In DNA form, the CDR3 reads TGCAGTGCCCTGCGTCTATCCAGGGGCGAGCAGTACTAC. Protein: CSALRLSRGEQYY.

The chain employs TRBV11-3 and TRBJ2-3; D remains ambiguous. The germline V and J ends were trimmed by 5 bases and 0 bases, with 12 bases remaining between them. CDR1 is SGHNT, CDR2 YENEEA, per germline. CDR3 length: 15 amino acids. The CDR3 loop is CASSVRLGSTDTQYF. CDR3 coding DNA: TGTGCCAGCAGCGTCCGCCTAGGAAGCACAGATACGCAGTATTTT. Full variable domain (remainder filled in from reference TRBV11-3 and TRBJ2-3): EAGVVQSPRYKIIEKKQPVAFWCNPISGHNTLYWYLQNLGQGPELLIRYENEEAVDDSQLPKDRFSAERLKGVDSTLKIQPAELGDSAVYLCASSVRLGSTDTQYFGPGTRLTVL.

On this clonotype: Its ends do not fully match the called genes, so a read error is possible. The chain joins TRBV11-3 to TRBJ2-1; D uncertain. The germline CDR1 and CDR2 sequences are SGHNT and YENEEA. The CDR3 is 16 amino acids. The CDR3 nucleotides are TGTGCCAGCAGCTTAGTTAGGCCAGTATCCTACGATGAGCAGTTCTTC. Translated: CASSLVRPVSYDEQFF.

The chain has TRBV4-2 and TRBJ1-6, with a possible D match to TRBD1 (6 bases). The germline V and J ends were trimmed by 4 bases and 10 bases, with 20 bases remaining between them. Germline loops: CDR1 LGHNA, CDR2 YNFKEQ. The CDR3 extends over 16 amino acids. This chain's CDR3 is CASSPRTESAESPLHF. CDR3 coding DNA: TGTGCCAGCAGCCCACGGACAGAGTCAGCGGAGTCACCCCTCCACTTT.

A note on this clonotype: Since the CDR3 does not end with the conserved phenylalanine or tryptophan, this likely comes from a read error. CDR3: CPSNPSAEETQYL. CDR3 nucleotides: TGTCCCAGCAACCCCAGCGCGGAGGAGACCCAGTACTTA. The V and J genes are TRBV11-1 and TRBJ2-5; no clear D. The CDR3 covers 13 residues. Germline V gene sequence: CDR1 SGHAT, CDR2 FQDESV (reference sequence).

This clonotype was counted ten times or more. V usage is TRBV12-3 or TRBV12-4 and J usage is TRBJ2-7; 8 bases are a match to TRBD1. CDR3 length: 14 residues. V shed 5 bases, J shed 3 bases, and the junction held 6 bases outside the gene matches. The CDR3 bases are TGTGCCAGCAGTCTCTCCACAGGGGGCTACGAGCAGTACTTC. It codes for CASSLSTGGYEQYF.

CDR3 bases: TGTGCCAGCAGCAGCGGCAACTCCTACGAGCAGTACTTC. This sequence encodes CASSSGNSYEQYF. The chain combines TRBV7-8 with TRBJ2-7; D may be TRBD2 (5 bases). With 5 bases removed from V and 0 bases from J, the gap between germline ends came to 8 bases. Germline values: CDR1 SGHVS, CDR2 FQNEAQ. There are 13 residues in the CDR3.

V and J are TRBV20-1 and TRBJ2-7; no reliable D call. The germline V gene has CDR1 DFQATT and CDR2 SNEGSKA (reference sequence). Deletions cut 3 bases from V and 3 bases from J, with 15 bases between. This CDR3 is built from 14 residues. The CDR3 sequence: CSASRPRQVYEQYF. The CDR3 DNA follows: TGCAGTGCTAGTCGTCCGAGACAAGTCTACGAGCAGTACTTC.

As for this clonotype: This CDR3 is missing its conserved last phenylalanine or tryptophan, likely due to a read error. The CDR3 DNA reads TGTACCAGCAGCTCGGCCTATGGCAATTCACCCCTCCACATT. This sequence encodes CTSSSAYGNSPLHI. This chain links TRBV11-2 with TRBJ1-6; D not resolved. Germline V gene sequence: CDR1 SGHAT, CDR2 FQNNGV. The CDR3 loop spans 14 amino acids.

As concerns this clonotype: A single base separates this from a much larger clone, so it may be a read error. This chain joins TRBV4-1 and TRBJ2-1, with 10 bases aligning to TRBD1. Germline V gives CDR1 MGHRA, CDR2 YSYEKL. This CDR3 is 15 amino acids long. The CDR3 DNA sequence: TGCGTCAGCAGCCAGACAGGGGGCGACTACAATGAGCAGTTCTTC. Its translation is CVSSQTGGDYNEQFF.

This clonotype was found many times. V gene TRBV7-8 combines with J gene TRBJ1-5, with D possibly being TRBD1 (5 bases). V was pared by 8 bases and J by 0 bases, with 8 bases between. The CDR3 sequence is 13 residues long. Germline values: CDR1 SGHVS, CDR2 FQNEAQ. The DNA of the CDR3 is TGTGCCAGCGGCAGGGTTAGCAATCAGCCCCAGCATTTT. This translates into CASGRVSNQPQHF.

This clonotype has only a few counts. CDR3 bases: TGTGCCACCAGTGATTTTCGCGGATCTAGCACAGATACGCAGTATTTT. It yields the protein CATSDFRGSSTDTQYF. The chain carries TRBV24-1 and TRBJ2-3; no reliable D call. Germline V gives CDR1 KGHDR, CDR2 SFDVKD. Trimming stripped 1 base from V and 0 bases from J, with 10 bases between. The CDR3 extends over 16 amino acids.

A note on this clonotype: Since a much larger clone is just one base distant, this may be a read error. The CDR3 sequence: CACSYTGAEQFF. Written as DNA, the CDR3 is TGTGCCTGCAGCTATACAGGGGCTGAGCAGTTCTTC. The chain joins TRBV7-9 to TRBJ2-1; 7 nucleotides align to TRBD1. This CDR3 has 12 amino acids. CDR1 and CDR2 (germline): SEHNR, FQNEAQ (reference sequence).

This clonotype was recorded many times. The chain recombines TRBV20-1 with TRBJ1-5; D unclear. The CDR3 has 15 residues. The germline gives CDR1 DFQATT, CDR2 SNEGSKA (reference sequence). Trimming stripped 5 bases from V and 1 base from J, with 15 bases between. The CDR3 coding sequence is TGCAGTGCTCCCGAGGGAGGTAAGAGCAATCAGCCCCAGCATTTT. Protein: CSAPEGGKSNQPQHF.

In DNA form, the CDR3 reads TGTGCCAGCTCGAGGGACATCCAAGAGACCCAGTACTTC. It is translated as CASSRDIQETQYF. This chain links TRBV2 with TRBJ2-5; tentative D call: TRBD1 (6 bases). Trimming left V 8 bases short and J 1 base short, with 11 bases between. This CDR3 has 13 residues. CDR1 and CDR2 (germline): SNHLY, FYNNEI.

A word on this clonotype: Lacking the conserved final phenylalanine or tryptophan, this CDR3 likely reflects a read error. No DNA is shown, since the ends of the CDR3 on it are uncertain; the CDR3 is the one TCRdb lists. This rearrangement joins TRBV4-1 to TRBJ2-1; the DNA was not compared with TRBD2, the D call given in the table. The CDR3 is made up of 17 amino acids, end residues included. From germline, CDR1 is MGHRA and CDR2 YSYEKL. CDR3 region: CASSQEGTNGRGNEQFS.

Of note for this clonotype: Just one base apart from a much larger clone, this may be a read error. The rearrangement links TRBV20-1 to TRBJ2-3; 11 nucleotides align to TRBD1. Germline lookup yields CDR1 DFQATT and CDR2 SNEGSKA (reference sequence). The CDR3 has 14 residues. The chain's CDR3 is CSARGQGVADTEYF. The DNA of the CDR3 is TGCAGTGCTAGGGGACAGGGGGTTGCAGATACGGAGTATTTT.

This clonotype was seen more than once but under ten times. The DNA of the CDR3 is TGTGCCAGCAGCAGCTCAAAGGGTAACCCCTACAATGAGCAGTTCTTC. It encodes CASSSSKGNPYNEQFF. The rearrangement uses TRBV4-2 and TRBJ2-1; D gene ambiguous. Germline loops: CDR1 LGHNA, CDR2 YNFKEQ. Trimming took off 5 bases at V and 2 bases at J, with 16 bases between the two ends. CDR3 length equals 16 residues.

This clonotype was seen repeatedly, ten times or more. The V gene is TRBV6-5, the J gene TRBJ1-5; 9 nucleotides agree with TRBD1. CDR3 size: 17 residues. The trim removed 5 bases at V and 2 bases at J, leaving 10 bases unmatched. Germline CDR1 reads MNHEY; CDR2 reads SVGAGI. In DNA form, the CDR3 reads TGTGCCAGCAGTGCTAACCGGGACAGGGTGGGCAATCAGCCCCAGCATTTT. This gives the protein CASSANRDRVGNQPQHF.

For this clonotype: Sequence at one end of the junction differs from germline and may be a read error. In DNA form, the CDR3 reads TGTGTCAGCAGTCAGCGCGGGGACCTGTTTTTT. Translated, it gives CVSSQRGDLFF. This rearrangement joins TRBV12-3 or TRBV12-4 to TRBJ2-2, with D possibly matching TRBD2 (6 bases). This CDR3 has 11 residues.

This clonotype was observed once. One end of the junction does not line up with germline, which may come from a read error. This sequence joins TRBV11-3 and TRBJ2-2, with TRBD1 matching 9 bases. The CDR3 runs 15 residues. The germline CDR1 and CDR2 sequences are SGHNT and YENEEA. The chain's CDR3 is CVSSPGQGNTGERFF. The CDR3 coding sequence is TGTGTCAGCAGTCCGGGACAGGGAAACACCGGGGAGCGGTTTTTT.